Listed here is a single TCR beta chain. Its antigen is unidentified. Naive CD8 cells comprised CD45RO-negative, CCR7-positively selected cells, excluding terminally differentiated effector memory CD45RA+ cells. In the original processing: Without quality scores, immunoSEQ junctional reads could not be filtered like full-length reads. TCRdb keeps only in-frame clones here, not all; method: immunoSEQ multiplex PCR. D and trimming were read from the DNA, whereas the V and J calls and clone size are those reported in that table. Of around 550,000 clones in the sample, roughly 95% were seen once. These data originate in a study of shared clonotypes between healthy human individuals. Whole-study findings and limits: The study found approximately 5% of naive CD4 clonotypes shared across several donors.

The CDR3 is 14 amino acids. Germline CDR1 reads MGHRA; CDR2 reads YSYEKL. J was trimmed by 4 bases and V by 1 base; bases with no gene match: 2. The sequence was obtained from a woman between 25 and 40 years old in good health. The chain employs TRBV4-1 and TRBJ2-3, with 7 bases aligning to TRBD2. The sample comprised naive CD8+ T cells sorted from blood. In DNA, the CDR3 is TGCGCCAGCAGCCAAGGGGGGGGAGCAGATACGCAGTATTTT. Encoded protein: CASSQGGGADTQYF.